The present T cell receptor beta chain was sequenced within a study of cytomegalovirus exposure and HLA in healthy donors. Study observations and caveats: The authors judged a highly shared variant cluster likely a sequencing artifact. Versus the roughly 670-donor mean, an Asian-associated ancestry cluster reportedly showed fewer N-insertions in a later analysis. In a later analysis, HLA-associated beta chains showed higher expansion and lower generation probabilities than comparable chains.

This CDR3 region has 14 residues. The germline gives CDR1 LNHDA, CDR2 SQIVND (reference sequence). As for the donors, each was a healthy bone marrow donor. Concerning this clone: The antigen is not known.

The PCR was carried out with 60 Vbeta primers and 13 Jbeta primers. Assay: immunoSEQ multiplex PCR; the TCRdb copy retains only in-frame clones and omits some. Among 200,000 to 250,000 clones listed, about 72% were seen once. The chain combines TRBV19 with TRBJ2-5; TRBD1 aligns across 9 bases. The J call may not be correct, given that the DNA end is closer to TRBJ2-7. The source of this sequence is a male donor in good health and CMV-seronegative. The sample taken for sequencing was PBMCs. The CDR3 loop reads CASSFGTGRYEQYF. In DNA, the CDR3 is TGTGCCAGTAGCTTCGGGACAGGGCGCTACGAGCAGTACTTC.